This T cell receptor beta chain was found in a study of TIL therapy for anti-PD-1-resistant metastatic lung cancer (dated by TCRdb to about 2021). At the level of the whole study: Among the enrolled patients, the median age was approximately 54 years (range about 38-85), and the median tumor PD-L1 proportion score was roughly 6.4%. T cell receptor beta sequencing of tumor and peripheral blood was used to follow clonotypes across the tumor, the expanded TIL product and serial blood samples. A median non-synonymous tumor mutation burden of under 1.9 mutations per megabase was determined across the cohort by whole-exome sequencing. Most of the cohort had lung adenocarcinoma, including a few EGFR-mutant tumors and two ALK-rearranged tumors, and half of the patients were either current or former smokers. The research as a whole found: The study protocol defined all tumor marker inferences as exploratory. Higher clonality and lower diversity were observed in expanded TIL cultures than in baseline intratumoral T cells (median clonality approximately 6% vs 31%, p < 0.0001). The cohort was highly selected, including more treatment-naive, never-smoker and oncogene-addicted patients than is typical, which limits generalizability. Clonal turnover during TIL culture was high, and many clones enriched in the product were not detected in the baseline tumor, suggesting clonal contraction rather than faithful expansion.

Sample time point, as interpreted from the label and publication: pre-treatment sample, taken before nivolumab and TIL therapy. Baseline tumor samples were excised metastases, mostly pleural nodules or supraclavicular lymph nodes, from the same resection used to grow TIL. Tumors were collected before any PD-1/PD-L1 blockade, after which patients were given nivolumab, and patients who progressed were given lymphodepletion, an infusion of expanded TIL and IL-2. Adults with stage 4 NSCLC were enrolled from October 2017 to January 2020 in a dual-center phase I trial. The samples were drawn from an open-label, single-arm phase I trial testing tumor-infiltrating lymphocyte therapy combined with nivolumab in advanced non-small cell lung cancer. Portions of each resected tumor were snap-frozen in liquid nitrogen and were stored at -80 degrees C. Tumor regions of interest were selected on H&E sections by laser-capture macrodissection, were pulverized into around 15 mg aliquots, and were extracted with Qiagen Allprep kits.

The immunoSEQ v3 hsTCRB kit was used to amplify TCR beta CDR3 regions from genomic DNA through bias-controlled multiplex PCR. TCR libraries were sequenced on an Illumina NextSeq 500 to around 2.2 million read pairs for survey level or roughly 4.5-6 million for deep level. The study's own analysis went as follows. Clonality was reported by immunoSEQ Analyzer software, which also assigned V, D and J genes and filtered out non-productive sequences. To compare repertoires between infused TIL and blood, productive Simpson clonality was used along with the Morisita overlap index of productive TRB rearrangements. TCRdb re-hosts the immuneACCESS table, in-frame sequences only. Its copies lack some clones; in the studies checked, an unresolved V gene accounts for under half of them, and the cause for the rest is not known. The V and J calls and clone size are taken from that table; D and trimming were inferred from the DNA. The table for this sample lists roughly 8,000 clones; roughly four fifths of them were counted only once. The ten biggest clones cover approximately 6.7% of the sample.

From the cysteine up to the phenylalanine, the CDR3 has a length of 15 residues. Only the CDR3 region is kept as DNA, spanning 45 bases read in frame from base 1. Between the V and J ends, shortened by 0 bases and 4 bases respectively, the junction contains 10 bases. CDR1 and CDR2, looked up from the germline V gene, are SGHAT and FQNNGV. In the case of this clone: Its antigen has not been determined. Base qualities are missing; no much larger clone stands one base away.

The source material was tumor tissue, sampled at baseline. The rearrangement combines TRBV11-2 with TRBJ2-1, and TRBD2 may be the D gene, going by 7 matching bases. The sequence came from a person between 25 and 79 years old with non-small cell lung cancer. The DNA sequence is as follows: TGTGCCAGCAGCTTAGACGGGGGGCTGTACAATGAGCAGTTCTTC. This encodes CASSLDGGLYNEQFF.